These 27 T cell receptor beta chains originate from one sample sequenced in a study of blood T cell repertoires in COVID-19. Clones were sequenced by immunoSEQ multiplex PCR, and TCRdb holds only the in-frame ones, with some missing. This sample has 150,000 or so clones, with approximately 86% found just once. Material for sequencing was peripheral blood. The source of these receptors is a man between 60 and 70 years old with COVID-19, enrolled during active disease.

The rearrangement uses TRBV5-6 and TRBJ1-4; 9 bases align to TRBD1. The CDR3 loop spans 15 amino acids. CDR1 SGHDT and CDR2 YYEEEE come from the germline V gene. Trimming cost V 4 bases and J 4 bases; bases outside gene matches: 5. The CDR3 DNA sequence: TGTGCCAGCAGCACCAGACAGGGGGTTAATGAAAAACTGTTTTTT. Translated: CASSTRQGVNEKLFF.

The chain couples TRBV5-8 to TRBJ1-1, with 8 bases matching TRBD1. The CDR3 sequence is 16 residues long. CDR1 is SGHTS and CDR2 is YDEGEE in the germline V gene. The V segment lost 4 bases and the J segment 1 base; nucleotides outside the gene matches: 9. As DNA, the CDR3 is TGTGCCAGCAGCCCCGGACAGGGAATTAAGAACACTGAAGCTTTCTTT. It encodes CASSPGQGIKNTEAFF.

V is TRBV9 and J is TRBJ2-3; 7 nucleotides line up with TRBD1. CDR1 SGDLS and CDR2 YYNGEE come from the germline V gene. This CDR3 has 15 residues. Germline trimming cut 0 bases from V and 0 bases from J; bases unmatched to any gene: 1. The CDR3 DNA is TGTGCCAGCAGCGTAGGACAGGGAAGCACAGATACGCAGTATTTT. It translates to CASSVGQGSTDTQYF.

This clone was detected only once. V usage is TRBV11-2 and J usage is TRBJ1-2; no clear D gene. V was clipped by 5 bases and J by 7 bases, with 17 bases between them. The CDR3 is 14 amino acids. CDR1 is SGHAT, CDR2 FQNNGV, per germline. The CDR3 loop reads CASSPGLSVGGYTF. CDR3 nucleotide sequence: TGTGCCAGCAGCCCCGGACTTTCGGTTGGTGGCTACACCTTC.

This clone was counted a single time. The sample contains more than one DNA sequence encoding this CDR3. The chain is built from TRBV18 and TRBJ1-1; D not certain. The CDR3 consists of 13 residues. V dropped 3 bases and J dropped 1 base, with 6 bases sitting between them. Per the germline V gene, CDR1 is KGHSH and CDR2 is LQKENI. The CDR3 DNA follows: TGTGCCAGCTCACCGGCACAGAACACTGAAGCTTTCTTT. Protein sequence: CASSPAQNTEAFF.

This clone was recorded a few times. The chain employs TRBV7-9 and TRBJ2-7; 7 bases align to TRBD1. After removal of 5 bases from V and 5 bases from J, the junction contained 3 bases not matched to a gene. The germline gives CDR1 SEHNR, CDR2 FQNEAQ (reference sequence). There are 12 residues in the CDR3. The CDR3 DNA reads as TGTGCCAGCAGCCCAACAGGGGACGAGCAGTACTTC. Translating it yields CASSPTGDEQYF.

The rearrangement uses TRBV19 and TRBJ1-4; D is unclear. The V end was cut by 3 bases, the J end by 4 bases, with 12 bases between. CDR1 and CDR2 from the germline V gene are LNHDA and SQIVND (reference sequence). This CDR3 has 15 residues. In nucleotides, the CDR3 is TGTGCCAGTAGTATTCTGGATCTAGGTAATGAAAAACTGTTTTTT. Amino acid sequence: CASSILDLGNEKLFF.

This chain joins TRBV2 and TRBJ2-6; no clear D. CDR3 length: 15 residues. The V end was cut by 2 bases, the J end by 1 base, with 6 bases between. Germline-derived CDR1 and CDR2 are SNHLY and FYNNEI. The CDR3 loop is CASSESWSGANVLTF. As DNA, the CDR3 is TGTGCCAGCAGTGAAAGCTGGTCTGGGGCCAACGTCCTGACTTTC.

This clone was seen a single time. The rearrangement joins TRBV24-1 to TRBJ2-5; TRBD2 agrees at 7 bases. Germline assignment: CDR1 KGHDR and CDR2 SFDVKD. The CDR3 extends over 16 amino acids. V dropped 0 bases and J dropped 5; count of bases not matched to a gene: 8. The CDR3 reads CATSDLRPSGTETQYF. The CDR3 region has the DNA TGTGCCACCAGTGATTTGCGCCCTAGCGGTACGGAGACCCAGTACTTC.

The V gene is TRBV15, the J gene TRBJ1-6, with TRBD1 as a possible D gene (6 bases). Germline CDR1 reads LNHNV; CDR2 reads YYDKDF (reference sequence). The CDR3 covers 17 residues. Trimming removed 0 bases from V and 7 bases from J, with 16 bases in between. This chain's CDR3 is CATSRDRWPQGNSPLHF. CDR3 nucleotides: TGTGCCACCAGCAGAGATCGGTGGCCCCAGGGGAATTCACCCCTCCACTTT.

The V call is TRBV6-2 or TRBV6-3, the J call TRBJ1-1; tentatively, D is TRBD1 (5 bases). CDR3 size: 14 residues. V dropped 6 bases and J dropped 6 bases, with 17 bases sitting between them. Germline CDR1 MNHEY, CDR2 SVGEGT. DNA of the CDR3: TGTGCCAGCAGCGACGGAAGGGGTTACCCTGAAGCTTTCTTT. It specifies CASSDGRGYPEAFF.

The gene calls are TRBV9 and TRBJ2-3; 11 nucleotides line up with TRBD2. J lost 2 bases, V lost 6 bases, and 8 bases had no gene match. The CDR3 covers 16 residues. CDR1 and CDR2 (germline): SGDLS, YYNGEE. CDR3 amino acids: CASTRVAGGPTDTQYF. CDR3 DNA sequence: TGTGCCAGCACCCGAGTAGCGGGGGGGCCCACAGATACGCAGTATTTT.

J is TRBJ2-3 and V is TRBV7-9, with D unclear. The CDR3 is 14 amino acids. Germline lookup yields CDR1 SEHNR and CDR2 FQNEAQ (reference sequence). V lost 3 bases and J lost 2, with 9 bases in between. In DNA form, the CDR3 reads TGTGCCAGCAGCTTTGGGCAGCTCACAGATACGCAGTATTTT. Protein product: CASSFGQLTDTQYF.

Here the CDR3 DNA reads TGCAGTGCTAGTGGGGTAGGGGTCGGAGACACTGAAGCTTTCTTT. This gives the protein CSASGVGVGDTEAFF. The gene calls are TRBV20-1 and TRBJ1-1; maybe TRBD1 (5 bases). CDR3 length: 15 residues. Trimming left V 3 bases short and J 3 bases short, with 17 bases between. Germline CDR1 reads DFQATT; CDR2 reads SNEGSKA (reference sequence).

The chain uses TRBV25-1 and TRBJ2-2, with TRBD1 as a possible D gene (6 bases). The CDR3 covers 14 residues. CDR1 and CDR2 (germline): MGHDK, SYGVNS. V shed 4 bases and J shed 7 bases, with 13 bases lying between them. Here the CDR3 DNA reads TGTGCCAGCAGTGGAAATACAGGGTTCGGGGAGCTGTTTTTT. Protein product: CASSGNTGFGELFF.

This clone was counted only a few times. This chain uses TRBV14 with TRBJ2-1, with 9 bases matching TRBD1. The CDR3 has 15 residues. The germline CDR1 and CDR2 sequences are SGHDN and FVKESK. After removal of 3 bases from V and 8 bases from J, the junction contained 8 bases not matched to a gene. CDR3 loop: CASSHGQGRVHEQFF. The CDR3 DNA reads TGTGCCAGCAGCCACGGACAGGGGAGAGTACATGAGCAGTTCTTC.

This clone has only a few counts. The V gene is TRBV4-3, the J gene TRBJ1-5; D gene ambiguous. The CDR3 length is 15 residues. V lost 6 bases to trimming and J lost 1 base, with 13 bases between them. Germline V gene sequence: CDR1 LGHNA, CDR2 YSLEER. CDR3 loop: CASRPEIGSNQPQHF. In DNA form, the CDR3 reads TGCGCCAGCAGGCCAGAAATCGGGAGCAATCAGCCCCAGCATTTT.

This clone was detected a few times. CDR3 nucleotide sequence: TGTGCCATCAGTGATGGGACAAAGAGCACAGATACGCAGTATTTT. Translating it yields CAISDGTKSTDTQYF. The chain combines TRBV10-3 with TRBJ2-3; D might be TRBD1 (6 bases). V was pared by 3 bases and J by 0 bases, with 10 bases between. The CDR3 runs 15 residues. Per germline, CDR1 ENHRY and CDR2 SYGVKD.

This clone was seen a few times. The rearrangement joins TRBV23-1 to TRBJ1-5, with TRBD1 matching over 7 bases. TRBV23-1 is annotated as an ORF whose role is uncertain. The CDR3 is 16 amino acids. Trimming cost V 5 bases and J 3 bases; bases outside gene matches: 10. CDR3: CASSGQDREDNQPQHF. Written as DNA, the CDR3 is TGCGCCAGCAGTGGACAGGACAGAGAAGACAATCAGCCCCAGCATTTT.

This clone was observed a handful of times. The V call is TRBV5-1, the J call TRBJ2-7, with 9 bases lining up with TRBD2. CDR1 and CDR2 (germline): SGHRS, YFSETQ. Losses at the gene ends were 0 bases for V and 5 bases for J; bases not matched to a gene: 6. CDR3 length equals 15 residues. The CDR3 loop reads CASSLVALAGNEQYF. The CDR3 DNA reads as TGCGCCAGCAGCTTGGTGGCACTAGCGGGCAACGAGCAGTACTTC. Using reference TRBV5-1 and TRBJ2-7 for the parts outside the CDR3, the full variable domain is KAGVTQTPRYLIKTRGQQVTLSCSPISGHRSVSWYQQTPGQGLQFLFEYFSETQRNKGNFPGRFSGRQFSNSRSEMNVSTLELGDSALYLCASSLVALAGNEQYFGPGTRLTVT.

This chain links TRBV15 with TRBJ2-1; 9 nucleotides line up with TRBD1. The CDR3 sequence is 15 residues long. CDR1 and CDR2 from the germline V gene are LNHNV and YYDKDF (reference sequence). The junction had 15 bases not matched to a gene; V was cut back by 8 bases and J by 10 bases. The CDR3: CATQKPLGQGGEQFF. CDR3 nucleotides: TGTGCCACCCAAAAACCACTGGGACAGGGCGGCGAGCAGTTCTTC.

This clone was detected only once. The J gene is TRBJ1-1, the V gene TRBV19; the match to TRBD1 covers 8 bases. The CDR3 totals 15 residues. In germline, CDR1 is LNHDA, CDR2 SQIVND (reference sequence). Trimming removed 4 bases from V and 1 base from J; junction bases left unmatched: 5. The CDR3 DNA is TGTGCCAGTAGTAAACCAGGGGGCTCGAACACTGAAGCTTTCTTT. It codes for CASSKPGGSNTEAFF.

The DNA for the CDR3 is TGTGCCAGCAGCCCACAGGACAGAGACACTGAAGCTTTCTTT. Translating it yields CASSPQDRDTEAFF. This chain connects TRBV5-4 to TRBJ1-1, with D possibly TRBD1 on 6 matching bases. CDR1 and CDR2 (germline): SGHNT, YYREEE (reference sequence). V lost 4 bases and J 3 bases, leaving 13 bases between the germline ends. The CDR3 loop spans 14 amino acids.

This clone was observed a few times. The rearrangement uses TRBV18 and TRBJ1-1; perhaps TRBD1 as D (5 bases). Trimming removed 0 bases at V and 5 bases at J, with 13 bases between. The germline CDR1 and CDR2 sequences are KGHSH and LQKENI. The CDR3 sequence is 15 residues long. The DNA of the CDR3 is TGTGCCAGCTCACCACCGGGGCAGGCGGGGACTGAAGCTTTCTTT. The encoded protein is CASSPPGQAGTEAFF.

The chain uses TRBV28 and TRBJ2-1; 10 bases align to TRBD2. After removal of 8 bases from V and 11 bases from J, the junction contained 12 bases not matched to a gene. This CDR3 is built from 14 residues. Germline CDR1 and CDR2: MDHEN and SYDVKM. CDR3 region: CASLMASGGRKQFF. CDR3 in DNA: TGTGCCAGCTTAATGGCTAGCGGGGGACGCAAGCAGTTCTTC.

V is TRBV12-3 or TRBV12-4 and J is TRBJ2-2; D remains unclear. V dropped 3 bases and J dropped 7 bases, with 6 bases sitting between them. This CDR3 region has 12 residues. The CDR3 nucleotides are TGTGCCAGCAGTTTTCTGAGCGGGGAGCTGTTTTTT. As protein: CASSFLSGELFF.

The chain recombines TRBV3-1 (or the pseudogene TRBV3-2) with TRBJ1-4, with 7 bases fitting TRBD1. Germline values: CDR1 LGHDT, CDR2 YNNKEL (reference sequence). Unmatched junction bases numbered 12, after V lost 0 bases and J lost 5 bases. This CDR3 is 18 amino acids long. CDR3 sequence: CASSQDHGVDRENEKLFF. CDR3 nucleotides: TGTGCCAGCAGCCAAGATCATGGAGTTGACAGGGAAAATGAAAAACTGTTTTTT.